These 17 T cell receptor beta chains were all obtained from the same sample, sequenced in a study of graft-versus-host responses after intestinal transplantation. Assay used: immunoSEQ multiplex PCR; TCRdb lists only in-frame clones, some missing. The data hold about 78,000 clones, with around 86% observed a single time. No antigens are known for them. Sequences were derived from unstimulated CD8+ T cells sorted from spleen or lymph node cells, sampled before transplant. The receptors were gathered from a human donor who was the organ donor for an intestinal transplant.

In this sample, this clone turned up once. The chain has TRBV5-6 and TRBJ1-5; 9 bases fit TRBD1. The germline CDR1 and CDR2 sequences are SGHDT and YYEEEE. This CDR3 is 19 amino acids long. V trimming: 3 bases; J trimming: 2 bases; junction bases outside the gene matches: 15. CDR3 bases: TGTGCCAGCAGCTCATGTAGGGACAGGGTGATATGTGGCAATCAGCCCCAGCATTTT. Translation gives CASSSCRDRVICGNQPQHF.

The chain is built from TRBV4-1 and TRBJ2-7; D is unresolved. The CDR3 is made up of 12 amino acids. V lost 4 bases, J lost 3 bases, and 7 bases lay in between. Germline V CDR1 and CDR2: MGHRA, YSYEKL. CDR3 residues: CASSRLYYEQYF. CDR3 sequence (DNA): TGCGCCAGCAGCCGCCTTTACTACGAGCAGTACTTC.

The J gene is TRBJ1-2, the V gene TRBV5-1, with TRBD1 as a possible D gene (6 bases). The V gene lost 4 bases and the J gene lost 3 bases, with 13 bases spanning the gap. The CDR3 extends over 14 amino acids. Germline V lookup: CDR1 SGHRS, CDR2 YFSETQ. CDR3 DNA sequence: TGCGCCAGCAGCCCAGTGACAGGAGACTATGGCTACACCTTC. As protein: CASSPVTGDYGYTF.

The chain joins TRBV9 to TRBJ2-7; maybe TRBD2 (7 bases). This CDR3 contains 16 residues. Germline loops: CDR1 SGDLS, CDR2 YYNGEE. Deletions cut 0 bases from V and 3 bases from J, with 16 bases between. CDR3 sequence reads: CASSVETGGPLYEQYF. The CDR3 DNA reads TGTGCCAGCAGCGTAGAAACGGGGGGCCCCCTCTACGAGCAGTACTTC.

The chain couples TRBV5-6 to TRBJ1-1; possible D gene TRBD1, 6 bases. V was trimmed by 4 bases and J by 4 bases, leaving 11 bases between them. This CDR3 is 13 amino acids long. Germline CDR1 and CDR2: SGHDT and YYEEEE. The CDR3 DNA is TGTGCCAGCAGCCTCACAGGGAGCACTGAAGCTTTCTTT. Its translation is CASSLTGSTEAFF.

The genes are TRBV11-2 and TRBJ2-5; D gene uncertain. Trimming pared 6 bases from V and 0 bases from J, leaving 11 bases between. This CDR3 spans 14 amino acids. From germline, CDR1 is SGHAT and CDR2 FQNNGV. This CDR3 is CASRMMGYQETQYF. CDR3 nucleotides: TGTGCCAGCAGGATGATGGGGTACCAAGAGACCCAGTACTTC.

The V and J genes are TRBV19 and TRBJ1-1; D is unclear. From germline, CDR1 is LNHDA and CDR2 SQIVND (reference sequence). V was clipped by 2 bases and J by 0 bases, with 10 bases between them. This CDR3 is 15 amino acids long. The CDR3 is CASSITYSMNTEAFF. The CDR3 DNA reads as TGTGCCAGTAGTATAACCTACAGCATGAACACTGAAGCTTTCTTT.

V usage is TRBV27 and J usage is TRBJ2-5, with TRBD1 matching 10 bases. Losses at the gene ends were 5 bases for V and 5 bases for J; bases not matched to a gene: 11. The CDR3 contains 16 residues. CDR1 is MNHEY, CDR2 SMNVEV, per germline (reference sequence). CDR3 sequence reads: CASSILPGTGAETQYF. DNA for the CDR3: TGTGCCAGCAGTATCTTACCCGGGACAGGGGCGGAGACCCAGTACTTC.

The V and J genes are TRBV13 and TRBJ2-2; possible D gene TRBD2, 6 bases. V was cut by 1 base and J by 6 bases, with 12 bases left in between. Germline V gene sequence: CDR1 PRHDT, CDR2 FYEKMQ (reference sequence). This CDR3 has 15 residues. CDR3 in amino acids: CASSLEISGAGELFF. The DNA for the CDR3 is TGTGCCAGCAGCTTAGAAATATCGGGAGCCGGGGAGCTGTTTTTT.

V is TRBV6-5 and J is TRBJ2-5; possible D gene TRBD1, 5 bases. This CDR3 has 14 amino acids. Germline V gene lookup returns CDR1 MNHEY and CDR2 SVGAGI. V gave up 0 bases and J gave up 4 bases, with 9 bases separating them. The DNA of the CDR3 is TGTGCCAGCAGTTACTCAGGGGCTAGAGAGACCCAGTACTTC. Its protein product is CASSYSGARETQYF.

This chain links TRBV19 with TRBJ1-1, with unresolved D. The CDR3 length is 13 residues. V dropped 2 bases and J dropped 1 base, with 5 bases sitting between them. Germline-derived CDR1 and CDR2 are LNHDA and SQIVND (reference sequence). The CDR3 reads CASSISGNTEAFF. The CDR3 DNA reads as TGTGCCAGTAGTATATCAGGGAACACTGAAGCTTTCTTT.

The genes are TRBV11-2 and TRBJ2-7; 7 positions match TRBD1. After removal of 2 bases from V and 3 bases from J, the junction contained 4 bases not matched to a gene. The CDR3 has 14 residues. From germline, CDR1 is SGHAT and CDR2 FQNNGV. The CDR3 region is CASSLQGVIYEQYF. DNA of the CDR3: TGTGCCAGCAGCTTACAGGGGGTGATCTACGAGCAGTACTTC.

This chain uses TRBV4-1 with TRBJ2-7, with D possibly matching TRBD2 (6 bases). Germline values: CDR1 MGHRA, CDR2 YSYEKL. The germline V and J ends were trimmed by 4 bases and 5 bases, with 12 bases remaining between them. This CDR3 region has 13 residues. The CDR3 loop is CASSPWGVNEQYF. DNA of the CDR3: TGCGCCAGCAGCCCCTGGGGGGTTAACGAGCAGTACTTC.

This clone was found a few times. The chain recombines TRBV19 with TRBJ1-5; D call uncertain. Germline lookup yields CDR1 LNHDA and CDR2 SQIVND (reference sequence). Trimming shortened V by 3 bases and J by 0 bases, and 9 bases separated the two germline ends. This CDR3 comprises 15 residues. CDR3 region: CASSIQENSNQPQHF. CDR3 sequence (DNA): TGTGCCAGTAGTATCCAGGAAAATAGCAATCAGCCCCAGCATTTT.

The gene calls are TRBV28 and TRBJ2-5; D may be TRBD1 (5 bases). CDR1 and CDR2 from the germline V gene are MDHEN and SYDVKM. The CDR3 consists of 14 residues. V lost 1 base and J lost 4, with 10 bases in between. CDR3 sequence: CASSLLGPGETQYF. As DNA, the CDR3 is TGTGCCAGCAGTTTATTGGGGCCAGGAGAGACCCAGTACTTC.

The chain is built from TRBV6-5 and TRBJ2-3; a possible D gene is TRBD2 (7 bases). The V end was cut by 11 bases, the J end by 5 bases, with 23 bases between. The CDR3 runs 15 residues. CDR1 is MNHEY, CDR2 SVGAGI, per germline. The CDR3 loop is CAANNGGGGGDTQYF. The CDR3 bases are TGTGCCGCAAATAATGGGGGGGGCGGAGGAGATACGCAGTATTTT.

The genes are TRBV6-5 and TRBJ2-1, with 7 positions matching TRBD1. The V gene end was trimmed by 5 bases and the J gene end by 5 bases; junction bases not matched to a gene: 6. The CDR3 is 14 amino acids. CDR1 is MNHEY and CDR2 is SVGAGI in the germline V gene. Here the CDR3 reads CASSEGAHDNEQFF. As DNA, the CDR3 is TGTGCCAGCAGTGAGGGGGCCCATGACAATGAGCAGTTCTTC.